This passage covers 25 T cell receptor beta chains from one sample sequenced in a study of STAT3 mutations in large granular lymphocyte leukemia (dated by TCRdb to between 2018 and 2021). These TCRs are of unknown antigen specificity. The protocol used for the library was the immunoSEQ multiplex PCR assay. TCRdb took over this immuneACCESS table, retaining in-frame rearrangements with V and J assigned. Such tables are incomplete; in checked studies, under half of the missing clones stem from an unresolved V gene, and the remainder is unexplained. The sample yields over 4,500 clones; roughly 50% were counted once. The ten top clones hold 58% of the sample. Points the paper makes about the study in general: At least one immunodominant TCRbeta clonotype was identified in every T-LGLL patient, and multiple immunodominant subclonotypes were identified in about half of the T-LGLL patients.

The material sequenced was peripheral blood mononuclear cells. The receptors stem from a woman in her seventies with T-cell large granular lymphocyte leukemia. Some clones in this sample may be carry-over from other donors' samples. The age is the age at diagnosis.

CDR3 sequence: CASSPIRGLSGTWNTEAFF. The CDR3 DNA reads as TGCGCCAGCAGCCCGATCAGAGGGTTATCAGGGACTTGGAACACTGAAGCTTTCTTT. V is TRBV5-1 and J is TRBJ1-1, with D tentatively TRBD1 (5 bases). The CDR3 is 19 amino acids. V shed 4 bases and J shed 1 base, with 26 bases lying between them. Germline lookup yields CDR1 SGHRS and CDR2 YFSETQ.

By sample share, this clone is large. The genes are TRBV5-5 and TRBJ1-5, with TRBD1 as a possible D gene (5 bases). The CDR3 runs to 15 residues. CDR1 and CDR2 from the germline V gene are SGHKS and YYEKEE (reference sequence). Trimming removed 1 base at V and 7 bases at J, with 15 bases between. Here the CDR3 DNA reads TGTGCCAGCAGCTTGTCCGGGGCCGGGTTGCAGCCCCAGCATTTT. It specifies CASSLSGAGLQPQHF.

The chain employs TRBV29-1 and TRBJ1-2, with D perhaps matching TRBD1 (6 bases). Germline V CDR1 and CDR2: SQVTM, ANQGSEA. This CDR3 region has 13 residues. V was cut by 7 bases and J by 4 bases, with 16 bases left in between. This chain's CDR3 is CSGRPGDGYGYTF. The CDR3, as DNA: TGCAGCGGACGACCAGGGGACGGCTATGGCTACACCTTC.

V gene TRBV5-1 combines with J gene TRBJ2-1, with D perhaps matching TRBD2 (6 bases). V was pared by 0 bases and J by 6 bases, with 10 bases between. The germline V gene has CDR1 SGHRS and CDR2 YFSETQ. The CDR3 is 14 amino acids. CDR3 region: CASSLVGGSNEQFF. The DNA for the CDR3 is TGCGCCAGCAGCTTGGTGGGGGGAAGCAATGAGCAGTTCTTC.

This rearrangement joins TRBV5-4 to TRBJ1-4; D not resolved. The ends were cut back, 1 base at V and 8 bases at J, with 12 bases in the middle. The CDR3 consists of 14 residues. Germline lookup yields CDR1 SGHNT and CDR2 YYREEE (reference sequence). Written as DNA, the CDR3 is TGTGCCAGCAGCTTGAAGTCGGAGGAGGAAAAACTGTTTTTT. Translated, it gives CASSLKSEEEKLFF.

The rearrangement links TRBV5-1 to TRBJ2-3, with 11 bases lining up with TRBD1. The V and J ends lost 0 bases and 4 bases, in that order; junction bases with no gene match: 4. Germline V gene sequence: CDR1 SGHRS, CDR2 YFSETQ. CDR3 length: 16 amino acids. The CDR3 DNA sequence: TGCGCCAGCAGCTTGGCCGGGACAGGGGGATCAGATACGCAGTATTTT. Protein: CASSLAGTGGSDTQYF.

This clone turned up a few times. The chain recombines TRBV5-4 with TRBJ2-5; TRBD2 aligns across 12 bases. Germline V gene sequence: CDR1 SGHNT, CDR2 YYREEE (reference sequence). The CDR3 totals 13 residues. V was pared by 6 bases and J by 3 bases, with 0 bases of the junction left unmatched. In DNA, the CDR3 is TGTGCCAGCACTAGCGGGGGGGAAGAGACCCAGTACTTC. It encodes CASTSGGEETQYF.

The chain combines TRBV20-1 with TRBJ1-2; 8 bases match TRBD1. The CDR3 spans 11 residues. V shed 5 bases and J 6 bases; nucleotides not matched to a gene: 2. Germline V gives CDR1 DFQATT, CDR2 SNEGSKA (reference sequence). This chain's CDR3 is CSAQTGDGYTF. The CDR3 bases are TGCAGTGCTCAGACAGGGGATGGCTACACCTTC.

The CDR3 sequence is CASSKAGSGSTYNEQFF. The DNA of the CDR3 is TGTGCCAGCTCAAAGGCGGGTAGCGGGAGTACCTACAATGAGCAGTTCTTC. This chain uses TRBV18 with TRBJ2-1, with 9 bases identical to TRBD2. V trimming: 5 bases; J trimming: 2 bases; junction bases outside the gene matches: 10. The CDR3 sequence is 17 residues long. The germline V gene encodes CDR1 KGHSH and CDR2 LQKENI. Looking up the rest from reference TRBV18 and TRBJ2-1 gives the full variable domain: NAGVMQNPRHLVRRRGQEARLRCSPMKGHSHVYWYRQLPEEGLKFMVYLQKENIIDESGMPKERFSAEFPKEGPSILRIQQVVRGDSAAYFCASSKAGSGSTYNEQFFGPGTRLTVL.

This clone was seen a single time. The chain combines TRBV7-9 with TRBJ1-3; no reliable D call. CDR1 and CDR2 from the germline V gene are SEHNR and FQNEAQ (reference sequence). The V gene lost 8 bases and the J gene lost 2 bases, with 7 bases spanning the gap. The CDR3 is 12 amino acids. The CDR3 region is CASPSPGNTIYF. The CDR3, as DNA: TGTGCCAGCCCCTCGCCTGGAAACACCATATATTTT.

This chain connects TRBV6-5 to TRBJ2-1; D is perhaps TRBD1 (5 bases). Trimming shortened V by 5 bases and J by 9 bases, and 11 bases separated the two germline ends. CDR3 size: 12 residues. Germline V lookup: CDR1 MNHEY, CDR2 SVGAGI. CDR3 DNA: TGTGCCAGCAGTCCAGGGCTCGGTGAGCAGTTCTTC. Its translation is CASSPGLGEQFF.

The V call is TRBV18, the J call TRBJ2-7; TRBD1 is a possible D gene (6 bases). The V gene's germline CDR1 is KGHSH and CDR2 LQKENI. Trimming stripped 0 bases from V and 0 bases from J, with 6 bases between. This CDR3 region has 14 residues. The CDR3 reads CASSPPDSSYEQYF. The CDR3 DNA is TGTGCCAGCTCACCACCGGACAGCTCCTACGAGCAGTACTTC.

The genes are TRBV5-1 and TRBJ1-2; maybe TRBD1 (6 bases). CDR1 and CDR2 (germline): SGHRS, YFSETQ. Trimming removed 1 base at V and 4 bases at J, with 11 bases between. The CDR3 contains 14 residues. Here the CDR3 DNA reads TGCGCCAGCAGCTTGTCCGGGACATCCTATGGCTACACCTTC. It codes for CASSLSGTSYGYTF.

The CDR3, as DNA: TGTGCCAGCAGGAATACAGATACGCAGTATTTT. It encodes CASRNTDTQYF. This rearrangement joins TRBV7-9 to TRBJ2-3; no reliable D call. The CDR3 is made up of 11 amino acids. The germline CDR1 and CDR2 sequences are SEHNR and FQNEAQ (reference sequence). Trimming left V 6 bases short and J 3 bases short, with 4 bases between.

Written as DNA, the CDR3 is TGCAGCGTTGTGGAGGGGGTCGGGCAGTACTTC. Translating it yields CSVVEGVGQYF. The chain links TRBV29-1 to TRBJ2-7; D may be TRBD1 or TRBD2 (6 bases each). CDR3 length: 11 residues. Per the germline V gene, CDR1 is SQVTM and CDR2 is ANQGSEA. V lost 4 bases to trimming and J lost 9 bases, with 13 bases between them.

CDR3 region: CASSLAVLNTEAFF. CDR3 DNA sequence: TGTGCCAGCAGCTTAGCCGTCCTGAACACTGAAGCTTTCTTT. The V and J genes are TRBV7-9 and TRBJ1-1; D remains ambiguous. Germline loops: CDR1 SEHNR, CDR2 FQNEAQ (reference sequence). The ends were cut back, 0 bases at V and 0 bases at J, with 5 bases in the middle. This CDR3 is built from 14 residues.

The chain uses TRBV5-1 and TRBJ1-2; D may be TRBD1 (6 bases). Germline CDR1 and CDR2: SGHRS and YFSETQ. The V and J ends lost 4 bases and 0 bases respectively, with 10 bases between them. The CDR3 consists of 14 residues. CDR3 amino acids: CASSPGGTNYGYTF. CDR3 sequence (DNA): TGCGCCAGCAGCCCGGGGGGCACTAACTATGGCTACACCTTC. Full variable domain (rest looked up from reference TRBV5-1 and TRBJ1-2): KAGVTQTPRYLIKTRGQQVTLSCSPISGHRSVSWYQQTPGQGLQFLFEYFSETQRNKGNFPGRFSGRQFSNSRSEMNVSTLELGDSALYLCASSPGGTNYGYTFGSGTRLTVV.

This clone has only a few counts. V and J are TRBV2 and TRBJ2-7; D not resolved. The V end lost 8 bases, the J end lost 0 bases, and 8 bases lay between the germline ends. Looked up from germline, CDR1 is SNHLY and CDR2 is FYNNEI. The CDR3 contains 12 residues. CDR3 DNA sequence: TGTGCCAGCGCGTACAGCTCCTACGAGCAGTACTTC. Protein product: CASAYSSYEQYF. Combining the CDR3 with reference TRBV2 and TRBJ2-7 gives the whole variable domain EPEVTQTPSHQVTQMGQEVILRCVPISNHLYFYWYRQILGQKVEFLVSFYNNEISEKSEIFDDQFSVERPDGSNFTLKIRSTKLEDSAMYFCASAYSSYEQYFGPGTRLTVT.

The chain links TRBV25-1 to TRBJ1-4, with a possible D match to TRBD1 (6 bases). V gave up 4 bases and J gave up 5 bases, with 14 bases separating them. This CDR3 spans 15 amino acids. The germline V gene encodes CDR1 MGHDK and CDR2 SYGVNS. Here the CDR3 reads CASSGTQGRNEKLFF. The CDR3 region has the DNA TGTGCCAGCAGTGGGACACAGGGCAGGAATGAAAAACTGTTTTTT.

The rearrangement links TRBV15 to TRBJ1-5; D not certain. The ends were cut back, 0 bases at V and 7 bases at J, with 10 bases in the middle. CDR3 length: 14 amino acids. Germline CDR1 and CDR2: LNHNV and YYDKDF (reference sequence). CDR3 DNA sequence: TGTGCCACCAGCAGAGATTTGAGGGCCCAGCCCCAGCATTTT. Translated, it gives CATSRDLRAQPQHF.

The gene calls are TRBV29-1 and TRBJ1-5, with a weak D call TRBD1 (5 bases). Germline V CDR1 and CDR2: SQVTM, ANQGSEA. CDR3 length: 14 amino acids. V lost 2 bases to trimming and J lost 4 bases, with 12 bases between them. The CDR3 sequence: CSVEPGGVNQPQHF. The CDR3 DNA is TGCAGCGTTGAACCGGGGGGGGTTAATCAGCCCCAGCATTTT.

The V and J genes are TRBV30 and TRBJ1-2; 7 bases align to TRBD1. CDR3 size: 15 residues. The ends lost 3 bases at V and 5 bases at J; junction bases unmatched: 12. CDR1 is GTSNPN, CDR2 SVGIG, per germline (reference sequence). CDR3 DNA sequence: TGTGCCTGGAGGGTGACAGGGTTCGGGGTTTATGGCTACACCTTC. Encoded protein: CAWRVTGFGVYGYTF.

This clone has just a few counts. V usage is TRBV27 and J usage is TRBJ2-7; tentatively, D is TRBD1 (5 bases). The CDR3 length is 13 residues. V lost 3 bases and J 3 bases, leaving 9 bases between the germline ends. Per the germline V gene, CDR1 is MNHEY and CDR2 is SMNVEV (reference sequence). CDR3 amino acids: CASSFDSFYEQYF. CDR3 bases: TGTGCCAGCAGTTTCGACAGCTTCTACGAGCAGTACTTC.

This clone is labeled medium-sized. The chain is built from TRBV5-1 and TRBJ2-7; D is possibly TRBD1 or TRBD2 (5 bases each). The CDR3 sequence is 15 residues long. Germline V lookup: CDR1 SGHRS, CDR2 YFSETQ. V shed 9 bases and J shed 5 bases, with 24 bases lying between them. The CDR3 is CATREQPGLRDEQYF. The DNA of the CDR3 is TGCGCCACCCGAGAGCAACCCGGACTCAGGGACGAGCAGTACTTC.

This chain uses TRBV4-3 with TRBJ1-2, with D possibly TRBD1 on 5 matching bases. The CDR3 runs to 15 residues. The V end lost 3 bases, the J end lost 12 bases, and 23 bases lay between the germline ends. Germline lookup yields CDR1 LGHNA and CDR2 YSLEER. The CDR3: CASSQTGGRTGGNTF. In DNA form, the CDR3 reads TGCGCCAGCAGCCAGACTGGGGGAAGGACGGGGGGAAACACCTTC.